These T cell receptor beta chains were read from a single sample in a study of monozygotic twins with inflammatory bowel disease. No DNA is given; TCRdb re-called the 5' RACE reads and lists each CDR3 protein once. Found here are some 99,000 distinct CDR3 sequences; the top ten clones hold around 12%. Sequenced: blood. Receptor source: a human donor with ulcerative colitis or Crohn's disease, or a healthy co-twin of an affected twin (not recorded which). Each CDR3 is given with its conserved first and last residue.

>TRBV20-1|14|TRBJ2-7
CSAPEQPNTYEQYF
>TRBV29-1|13|TRBJ2-5
CSVAGTDQETQYF
>TRBV6-6|14|TRBJ1-2
CASRDRGTNYGYTF
>TRBV7-8|14|TRBJ2-6
CASSVAAGANVLTF
>TRBV12-3/TRBV12-4|17|TRBJ1-6
CASSDGVNGGGNSPLHF
>TRBV7-3|12|TRBJ2-1
CASSVSGTEQFF
>TRBV4-2|15|TRBJ2-1
CASTVEASRYNEQFF
>TRBV4-2|13|TRBJ1-2
CASTPLENYGYTF
>TRBV29-1|12|TRBJ2-2
CSAAGNTGELFF
>TRBV6-2/TRBV6-3|14|TRBJ2-1
CASSYEAGWDEQFF
>TRBV9|15|TRBJ2-5
CASSVVAGGMETQYF
>TRBV14|15|TRBJ2-1
CASSPGLAGGGEQFF
>TRBV5-5|14|TRBJ1-2
CASSYLGIGYGYTF
>TRBV3-1|15|TRBJ1-6
CASSQGGTGGSPLHF
>TRBV5-1|15|TRBJ1-4
CASSLAAGRNEKLFF
>TRBV4-1|17|TRBJ2-1
CASSPPTSGSSYNEQFF
>TRBV10-3|16|TRBJ2-5
CAPKSHGAGTQETQYF
>TRBV7-9|14|TRBJ1-1
CASSLGTPNTEAFF
>TRBV7-2|14|TRBJ2-2
CASSSGFSTGELFF
>TRBV18|15|TRBJ1-1
CASSLLARRNTEAFF
>TRBV11-2|16|TRBJ2-3
CASSFLVGTETDTQYF
>TRBV4-3|19|TRBJ2-6
CASSQDLPGFRSGANVLTF
>TRBV28|16|TRBJ1-1
CASRQEGAPVGTEAFF
>TRBV7-2|15|TRBJ1-2
CASSGRSGVNYGYTF
>TRBV27|14|TRBJ1-1
CASSFQGARTEAFF
>TRBV7-8|15|TRBJ2-1
CASSPDGGSYNEQFF
>TRBV14|13|TRBJ2-7
CASSNRETGEQYF
>TRBV7-9|14|TRBJ1-5
CASSLPGGGQPQHF
>TRBV12-3/TRBV12-4|13|TRBJ2-2
CASSLTGAGELFF
>TRBV30|15|TRBJ1-1
CAWRLRDRWDTEAFF
>TRBV7-2|16|TRBJ2-1
CASSLFRDRANNEQFF
>TRBV20-1|14|TRBJ1-5
CSANVRGGYQPQHF
>TRBV20-1|17|TRBJ2-1
CSARDFASGRLGGEQFF
>TRBV28|14|TRBJ2-5
CASSTGGGGETQYF
>TRBV5-1|15|TRBJ1-1
CASSSLTGPYTEAFF
>TRBV10-3|12|TRBJ2-2
CAISEGIGELFF
>TRBV15|17|TRBJ2-3
CATSRDLIRERADTQYF
>TRBV29-1|12|TRBJ2-1
CSVPYRGVEQFF
>TRBV30|11|TRBJ2-7
CAWSASYEQYF
>TRBV7-2|17|TRBJ1-2
CASSPGDRGTRWGGYTF
>TRBV9|16|TRBJ1-6
CASSPRQSSYNSPLHF
>TRBV29-1|12|TRBJ1-1
CSVRTGWAEAFF
>TRBV7-9|14|TRBJ2-7
CASSLGEILGEQYF
>TRBV5-1|16|TRBJ1-3
CASSLVLGGSGNTIYF
>TRBV5-1|18|TRBJ2-3
CASTLIGNRDRKTDTQYF
>TRBV5-4|16|TRBJ2-5
CASSLQIQGDQETQYF
>TRBV7-2|15|TRBJ1-2
CASSLASQYYYGYTF
>TRBV3-1|16|TRBJ2-7
CASSQDSSPDQGVEYF
>TRBV5-1|13|TRBJ2-5
CASSIAGEETQYF
>TRBV29-1|11|TRBJ1-1
CSVEREGRAFF
>TRBV4-3|14|TRBJ2-3
CASSQGLELHTQYF
>TRBV4-1|15|TRBJ2-1
CASSQDGSAYNEQFF
>TRBV7-2|15|TRBJ1-5
CASSLDRGYNQPQHF
>TRBV12-3/TRBV12-4|15|TRBJ2-5
CASSLGAASGETQYF
>TRBV6-2/TRBV6-3|12|TRBJ2-1
CASSYSDNEQFF
>TRBV5-1|13|TRBJ1-1
CASSLAGNTEAFF
>TRBV7-2|14|TRBJ2-3
CATGAGVGTDTQYF
>TRBV28|14|TRBJ2-7
CASSTRTGTLEQYF